This T cell receptor beta chain originates from a study of memory CD4+ T cells and cytomegalovirus serostatus. Across the whole study: Healthy Belgian adult donors included 9 or 10 CMV-positive and 24 CMV-negative people. General study points: About 40% of the roughly 160 known CMV-associated TCRbeta sequences appeared in CD4+ memory. Suggested: most of the CMV-linked TCR signature lies in CD4+ memory cells.

There are a few counts of this clone. Antigen specificity is unknown. Using immunoSEQ multiplex PCR, the repertoire was profiled, and TCRdb retains in-frame clones only, with some absent. Here the sample spans some 54,000 clones, about 86% being singletons. V lost 3 bases, J lost 0 bases, and 2 bases lay in between. The CDR3 sequence is 12 residues long. Looked up from germline, CDR1 is ENHRY and CDR2 is SYGVKD. The sort gate was single viable CD3+CD4+CD8-CD45RO+ cells for memory CD4+ T cells. Serostatus was set by detecting CMV pp150, pp28, p38, p52 IgG. The sequenced sample consisted of memory CD4+ T cells from blood. This clonotype originated in an adult in good health and CMV-seropositive. V gene TRBV10-3 combines with J gene TRBJ1-2; D call uncertain. DNA of the CDR3: TGTGCCATCAGTGAAGCTAACTATGGCTACACCTTC. It encodes CAISEANYGYTF.